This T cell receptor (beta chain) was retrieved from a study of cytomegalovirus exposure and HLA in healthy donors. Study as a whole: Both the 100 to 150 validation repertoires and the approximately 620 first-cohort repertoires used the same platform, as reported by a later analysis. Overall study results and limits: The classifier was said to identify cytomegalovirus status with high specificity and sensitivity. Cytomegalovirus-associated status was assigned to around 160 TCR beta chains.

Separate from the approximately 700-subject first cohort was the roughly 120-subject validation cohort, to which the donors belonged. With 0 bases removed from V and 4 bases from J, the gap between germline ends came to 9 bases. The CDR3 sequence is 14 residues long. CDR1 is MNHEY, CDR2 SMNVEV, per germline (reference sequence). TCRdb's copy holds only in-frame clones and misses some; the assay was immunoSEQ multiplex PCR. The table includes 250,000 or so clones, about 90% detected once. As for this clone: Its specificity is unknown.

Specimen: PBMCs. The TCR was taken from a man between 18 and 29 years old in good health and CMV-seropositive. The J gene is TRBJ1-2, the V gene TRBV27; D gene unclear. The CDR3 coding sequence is TGTGCCAGCAGTTTATCACCCATAATCTATGGCTACACCTTC. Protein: CASSLSPIIYGYTF.